Listed here are 25 T cell receptor beta chains from one sample, sequenced in a study of naive and memory T cell subsets. Both TRBC1 and TRBC2 were covered by a beta constant-region primer of two equimolar oligonucleotides. Using its own MiXCR run on the UMI-ligation and nested PCR reads, TCRdb lists one record per CDR3 protein. The table shows some 100,000 distinct CDR3 sequences, with 5.5% to 8.5% occurring only once. Specimen: central memory CD4+ T cells from blood. These receptors were taken from a human donor in good health.

The V and J genes are TRBV5-6 and TRBJ2-7; D is unclear. Germline V gene data show CDR1 as SGHDT and CDR2 as YYEEEE. The length of the CDR3 is 15 residues. Trimming removed 0 bases at V and 1 base at J, with 11 bases between. CDR3 sequence: CASSLDVRLSYEQYF. DNA for the CDR3: TGTGCCAGCAGCTTGGATGTCAGGCTGTCCTACGAGCAGTACTTC.

This clonotype was recorded at least ten times. The chain has TRBV6-2 or TRBV6-3 and TRBJ2-7; TRBD2 agrees at 9 bases. The CDR3 runs to 14 residues. J lost 4 bases, V lost 6 bases, and 7 bases had no gene match. Per germline, CDR1 MNHEY and CDR2 SVGEGT. The CDR3 nucleotides are TGTGCCAGCAGGCTTAGCGGGAGCGGTTACGAGCAGTACTTC. It specifies CASRLSGSGYEQYF.

The rearrangement uses TRBV7-2 and TRBJ2-2, with 9 bases that match TRBD1. The V segment lost 4 bases and the J segment 3 bases; nucleotides outside the gene matches: 6. The germline V gene encodes CDR1 SGHTA and CDR2 FQGNSA. The CDR3 is made up of 16 amino acids. CDR3 amino acids: CASSSQGQGHTGELFF. The CDR3 nucleotides are TGTGCCAGCAGCTCCCAGGGACAGGGCCACACCGGGGAGCTGTTTTTT.

The chain couples TRBV6-1 to TRBJ2-7, with unresolved D. Trimming removed 6 bases at V and 3 bases at J, with 6 bases between. The CDR3 contains 11 residues. Germline V gene data show CDR1 as MNHNS and CDR2 as SASEGT. The CDR3 bases are TGTGCCAGCAGGGCTGTCTACGAGCAGTACTTC. It yields the protein CASRAVYEQYF.

The gene calls are TRBV7-2 and TRBJ2-7, with D perhaps matching TRBD1 or TRBD2 (5 bases each). V was shortened by 5 bases and J by 2 bases, with 16 bases between the two germline ends. The germline V gene has CDR1 SGHTA and CDR2 FQGNSA. This CDR3 comprises 15 residues. CDR3 in amino acids: CASSIPGPRAYEQYF. The CDR3 coding sequence is TGTGCCAGCAGCATCCCGGGACCGCGGGCCTACGAGCAGTACTTC.

There are many counts of this clonotype. The rearrangement links TRBV7-9 to TRBJ1-1; D remains ambiguous. V lost 5 bases to trimming and J lost 7 bases, with 20 bases between them. The CDR3 spans 15 residues. The germline CDR1 and CDR2 sequences are SEHNR and FQNEAQ (reference sequence). The CDR3 region has the DNA TGTGCCAGCAGCCCTCAGGACCGATTGAGGCGTGAAGCTTTCTTT. Translated, it gives CASSPQDRLRREAFF. The whole variable domain, filled in from reference TRBV7-9 and TRBJ1-1, reads DTGVSQNPRHKITKRGQNVTFRCDPISEHNRLYWYRQTLGQGPEFLTYFQNEAQLEKSRLLSDRFSAERPKGSFSTLEIQRTEQGDSAMYLCASSPQDRLRREAFFGQGTRLTVV.

This clonotype was counted at least ten times. The chain couples TRBV20-1 to TRBJ2-7; 7 bases match TRBD1. The J segment lost 11 bases and the V segment lost 6 bases, leaving 13 bases of the junction unmatched. Looked up from germline, CDR1 is DFQATT and CDR2 is SNEGSKA (reference sequence). CDR3 length: 12 residues. The CDR3 bases are TGCAGTGCCCCCCTAGGGGGCTCTAATGAGTACTTC. Encoded protein: CSAPLGGSNEYF.

This clonotype appeared a few times. V is TRBV12-3 or TRBV12-4 and J is TRBJ2-7; TRBD2 might be the D (5 bases). The CDR3 runs 12 residues. V shed 6 bases and J shed 3 bases, with 9 bases lying between them. The CDR3 protein is CASRKGLYEQYF. CDR3 sequence (DNA): TGTGCCAGCAGAAAAGGACTCTACGAGCAGTACTTC.

This clonotype was detected many times. The chain uses TRBV9 and TRBJ2-1, with 9 bases matching TRBD2. The junction had 7 bases not matched to a gene; V was cut back by 2 bases and J by 7 bases. Germline CDR1 is SGDLS and CDR2 is YYNGEE. The CDR3 is 15 residues long. The CDR3 spells CASSVRGGNRNEQFF. The CDR3 nucleotides are TGTGCCAGCAGCGTGCGGGGGGGCAATCGTAATGAGCAGTTCTTC.

This clonotype was found many times. The J gene is TRBJ1-2, the V gene TRBV7-9; 9 nucleotides line up with TRBD1. CDR3 length equals 14 residues. Germline CDR1 reads SEHNR; CDR2 reads FQNEAQ (reference sequence). Germline trimming cut 4 bases from V and 8 bases from J; bases unmatched to any gene: 8. CDR3 nucleotide sequence: TGTGCCAGCAGCTCCCGACAGGGACAGGGCGGCTACACCTTC. Its translation: CASSSRQGQGGYTF.

This clonotype has a count of ten or more. This CDR3 is CSAGTKNQPQHF. The CDR3 region has the DNA TGCAGCGCCGGGACAAAAAATCAGCCCCAGCATTTT. The chain couples TRBV29-1 to TRBJ1-5; a possible D gene is TRBD1 (6 bases). This CDR3 comprises 12 residues. CDR1 is SQVTM, CDR2 ANQGSEA, per germline. Trimming removed 7 bases at V and 4 bases at J, with 11 bases between.

This clonotype was found many times. The chain employs TRBV13 and TRBJ2-1; 10 bases align to TRBD1. The germline V gene has CDR1 PRHDT and CDR2 FYEKMQ (reference sequence). This CDR3 spans 14 amino acids. After removal of 6 bases from V and 10 bases from J, the junction contained 9 bases not matched to a gene. The CDR3 region is CASRRISTGGEQFF. The CDR3 DNA reads TGTGCCAGCAGAAGGATATCGACAGGGGGCGAGCAGTTCTTC.

This clonotype was picked up many times. This chain links TRBV7-9 with TRBJ1-5; possibly TRBD1 for D (5 bases). This CDR3 comprises 12 residues. Germline values: CDR1 SEHNR, CDR2 FQNEAQ (reference sequence). The germline V and J ends were trimmed by 5 bases and 7 bases, with 9 bases remaining between them. CDR3 loop: CASSQGTQPQHF. The CDR3 DNA reads as TGTGCCAGCAGCCAGGGTACGCAGCCCCAGCATTTT.

This clonotype was detected ten times or more. The chain links TRBV5-5 to TRBJ2-4, with 7 nucleotides matching TRBD2. Germline CDR1 is SGHKS and CDR2 is YYEKEE (reference sequence). The V segment lost 4 bases and the J segment 0 bases; nucleotides outside the gene matches: 7. This CDR3 is built from 16 residues. The CDR3 protein is CASSSGTELAKNIQYF. CDR3 nucleotide sequence: TGTGCCAGCAGCAGCGGGACGGAGCTAGCCAAAAACATTCAGTACTTC.

This clonotype was counted many times. The gene calls are TRBV27 and TRBJ1-1, with 7 bases matching TRBD1. Germline V gene sequence: CDR1 MNHEY, CDR2 SMNVEV (reference sequence). After removal of 6 bases from V and 0 bases from J, the junction contained 16 bases not matched to a gene. The CDR3 totals 18 residues. CDR3 nucleotides: TGTGCCAGCAGAAACAGGGGAAGCAACCAAAATGTGAACACTGAAGCTTTCTTT. Protein product: CASRNRGSNQNVNTEAFF.

This clonotype was counted ten times or more. This chain links TRBV19 with TRBJ2-3; 8 positions agree with TRBD1. CDR1 LNHDA and CDR2 SQIVND come from the germline V gene (reference sequence). The CDR3 length is 14 residues. The V and J ends lost 5 bases and 4 bases, in that order; junction bases with no gene match: 5. DNA for the CDR3: TGTGCCAGTAGTGATCAGGGGGCCTCAGATACGCAGTATTTT. It is translated as CASSDQGASDTQYF.

This clonotype was counted at least ten times. The genes are TRBV4-3 and TRBJ1-1; TRBD1 aligns across 8 bases. Germline assignment: CDR1 LGHNA and CDR2 YSLEER. V lost 0 bases and J lost 1; bases outside the gene matches: 4. The CDR3 spans 16 residues. CDR3 nucleotide sequence: TGCGCCAGCAGCCAAGATCATGGGACAGGGAACACTGAAGCTTTCTTT. This codes for CASSQDHGTGNTEAFF.

Comment on this clonotype: The junction departs from the called germline gene at one end, perhaps through a read error. The genes are TRBV9 and TRBJ2-5; the D gene could be TRBD1 or TRBD2 (5 bases each). This CDR3 comprises 16 residues. The germline V gene encodes CDR1 SGDLS and CDR2 YYNGEE. DNA for the CDR3: TGTGCCAGCAGCGTAGGGGGGTCAAGCATCCCAGAGATCCAGTACTTC. This gives the protein CASSVGGSSIPEIQYF. Supplemented by reference TRBV9 and TRBJ2-5, the full variable domain reads DSGVTQTPKHLITATGQRVTLRCSPRSGDLSVYWYQQSLDQGLQFLIQYYNGEERAKGNILERFSAQQFPDLHSELNLSSLELGDSALYFCASSVGGSSIPEIQYFGPGTRLLVL.

V gene TRBV7-8 combines with J gene TRBJ1-4; D is ambiguous. The V end was cut by 3 bases, the J end by 5 bases, with 13 bases between. The CDR3 has 15 amino acids. The V gene's germline CDR1 is SGHVS and CDR2 FQNEAQ. Here the CDR3 reads CASSFGPARNEKLFF. The DNA for the CDR3 is TGTGCCAGCAGCTTCGGACCGGCGCGAAATGAAAAACTGTTTTTT.

This clonotype has at least ten counts. The chain couples TRBV20-1 to TRBJ2-1; 8 nucleotides match TRBD2. The length of the CDR3 is 13 residues. The germline V gene encodes CDR1 DFQATT and CDR2 SNEGSKA (reference sequence). V lost 6 bases to trimming and J lost 8 bases; unmatched junction nucleotides: 9. The CDR3 bases are TGCAGTGCCGAAGGTAGCGGGGTCGATGAGCAGTTCTTC. Its translation is CSAEGSGVDEQFF.

This clonotype came up many times. This rearrangement joins TRBV5-1 to TRBJ1-1, with D unresolved. The CDR3 sequence is 14 residues long. Germline-derived CDR1 and CDR2 are SGHRS and YFSETQ. V lost 4 bases, J lost 1 base, and 11 bases lay in between. The CDR3 DNA reads as TGCGCCAGCAGCCATCTACGGGGGAACACTGAAGCTTTCTTT. As protein: CASSHLRGNTEAFF.

This clonotype was picked up many times. The chain is built from TRBV9 and TRBJ2-4, with D unresolved. The CDR3 has 14 amino acids. Germline assignment: CDR1 SGDLS and CDR2 YYNGEE. V was trimmed by 2 bases and J by 3 bases, leaving 9 bases between them. CDR3 amino acids: CASSVGPGKNIQYF. The CDR3 nucleotides read TGTGCCAGCAGCGTTGGACCGGGCAAAAACATTCAGTACTTC.

This clonotype was observed a handful of times. The chain combines TRBV6-5 with TRBJ1-1; D is perhaps TRBD1 (6 bases). The length of the CDR3 is 15 residues. Germline CDR1 reads MNHEY; CDR2 reads SVGAGI. The V gene lost 5 bases and the J gene lost 4 bases, with 17 bases spanning the gap. The CDR3 DNA is TGTGCCAGCAGTAAACAGGGTTTGTTGGGCACTGAAGCTTTCTTT. This translates into CASSKQGLLGTEAFF.

There are many counts of this clonotype. This rearrangement joins TRBV29-1 to TRBJ2-3; TRBD2 matches 10 bases. Looked up from germline, CDR1 is SQVTM and CDR2 is ANQGSEA. The V and J ends lost 5 bases and 4 bases, in that order; junction bases with no gene match: 3. The CDR3 totals 13 residues. In nucleotides, the CDR3 is TGCAGCGTTCTAGCGGGAGTGGCAGATACGCAGTATTTT. Translation gives CSVLAGVADTQYF.

This clonotype was counted ten times or more. This sequence joins TRBV2 and TRBJ1-6, with D maybe TRBD1 (5 bases). Germline V lookup: CDR1 SNHLY, CDR2 FYNNEI. This CDR3 contains 16 residues. The V end was cut by 5 bases, the J end by 6 bases, with 17 bases between. The CDR3 reads CASSSDSPRSNSPLHF. CDR3 coding DNA: TGTGCCAGCAGTTCAGACAGCCCTCGCTCTAATTCACCCCTCCACTTT.